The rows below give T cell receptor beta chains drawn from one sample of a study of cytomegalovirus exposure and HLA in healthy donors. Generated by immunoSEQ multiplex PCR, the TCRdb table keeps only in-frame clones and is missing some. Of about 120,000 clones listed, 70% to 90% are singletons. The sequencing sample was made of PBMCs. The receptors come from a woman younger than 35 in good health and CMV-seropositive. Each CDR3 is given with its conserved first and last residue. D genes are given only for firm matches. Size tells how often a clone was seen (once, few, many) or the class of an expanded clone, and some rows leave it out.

CASSQPRGTQYF	TGCGCCAGCAGTCAACCGCGCGGGACCCAGTACTTC	.	TRBV23-1	TRBJ2-5	.
CASDQPGRGGQPQHF	TGTGCCAGCGACCAACCGGGCAGGGGCGGGCAGCCCCAGCATTTT	few	TRBV6-6	TRBJ1-5	.
CASTGSSEAFF	TGTGCCAGCACCGGGTCTTCTGAAGCTTTCTTT	.	TRBV5-5	TRBJ1-1	.
CASSLVPSGSRIQYEQYF	TGTGCCAGCAGCTTAGTCCCCAGCGGGAGTCGGATTCAGTACGAGCAGTACTTC	.	TRBV7-2	TRBJ2-7	TRBD2
CASSLGDRVYTF	TGTGCCAGCAGCTTAGGTGACAGGGTATACACCTTC	.	TRBV7-2	TRBJ1-2	TRBD1
CASSIGPGELFF	TGTGCCAGTAGTATAGGGCCCGGGGAGCTGTTTTTT	.	TRBV19	TRBJ2-2	.
CASRPGTASYGYTF	TGTGCCAGCCGCCCCGGGACAGCTAGCTATGGCTACACCTTC	few	TRBV7-9	TRBJ1-2	TRBD1
CSVTENYGYTF	TGCAGCGTCACGGAGAACTATGGCTACACCTTC	.	TRBV29-1	TRBJ1-2	.
CASREIPGQGANGYTF	TGTGCCAGTAGAGAAATTCCGGGACAGGGGGCAAATGGCTACACCTTC	once	TRBV6-6	TRBJ1-2	TRBD1
CAWGAQSTKNEKLFF	TGTGCCTGGGGGGCTCAGTCCACCAAGAATGAAAAACTGTTTTTT	.	TRBV30	TRBJ1-4	.
CASSATVGEKLFF	TGTGCCAGCAGCGCGACAGTTGGGGAAAAACTGTTTTTT	.	TRBV7-2	TRBJ1-4	.
CASREGAGHYGYTF	TGTGCCAGCCGAGAGGGGGCCGGTCACTATGGCTACACCTTC	.	TRBV28	TRBJ1-2	TRBD1
CASSLEGTIQSYNEQFF	TGTGCCAGCAGCCTCGAGGGGACTATTCAATCCTACAATGAGCAGTTCTTC	.	TRBV5-6	TRBJ2-1	TRBD2
CASSRLAGSNEQFF	TGTGCCAGCAGTCGACTAGCGGGAAGCAATGAGCAGTTCTTC	once	TRBV5-4	TRBJ2-1	TRBD2
CASSLGTGGGIDTQYF	TGCGCCAGCAGCCTAGGGACAGGGGGCGGAATAGATACGCAGTATTTT	.	TRBV5-1	TRBJ2-3	TRBD1
CASSLDSTGHYGYTF	TGTGCCAGCAGCTTAGATTCGACAGGACATTATGGCTACACCTTC	.	TRBV7-9	TRBJ1-2	.
CASSSGPETSYNEQFF	TGTGCCAGCAGCAGCGGTCCGGAAACCTCCTACAATGAGCAGTTCTTC	.	TRBV7-8	TRBJ2-1	.
CASSYRPHESYEQYF	TGTGCCAGCAGTTACCGCCCACACGAATCCTACGAGCAGTACTTC	few	TRBV6-5	TRBJ2-7	.
CASSTPGLADNSYEQYF	TGTGCCAGTAGTACCCCGGGACTAGCCGACAATTCCTACGAGCAGTACTTC	.	TRBV19	TRBJ2-7	TRBD2
CAWSVAGQGKLFF	TGTGCCTGGAGTGTTGCAGGGCAGGGAAAACTGTTTTTT	.	TRBV30	TRBJ1-4	.
CASSPRGGQGQPQHF	TGTGCCAGCTCACCACGGGGTGGACAGGGTCAGCCCCAGCATTTT	once	TRBV18	TRBJ1-5	TRBD1
CASNGEGSYSNQPQHF	TGTGCCAGCAACGGGGAGGGATCTTATAGCAATCAGCCCCAGCATTTT	.	TRBV7-8	TRBJ1-5	.
CASSVSGTAGGHEQFF	TGTGCCAGCAGCGTAAGCGGAACAGCCGGGGGGCATGAGCAGTTCTTC	.	TRBV9	TRBJ2-1	.
CASSPSTGISGNTIYF	TGTGCCAGCAGTCCCTCGACAGGTATCTCTGGAAACACCATATATTTT	.	TRBV27	TRBJ1-3	.
CASSTGQTYGYTF	TGTGCCAGCAGTACGGGACAGACCTATGGCTACACCTTC	few	TRBV27	TRBJ1-2	TRBD1
CASSFYGTPRTDTQYF	TGTGCCAGCAGCTTCTACGGGACACCTAGAACAGATACGCAGTATTTT	.	TRBV7-2	TRBJ2-3	.
CASSQDLAGGPSTDTQYF	TGTGCCAGCAGCCAAGATCTAGCGGGGGGGCCTAGCACAGATACGCAGTATTTT	medium-sized	TRBV4-2	TRBJ2-3	TRBD2
CSAIQGSSYEQYF	TGCAGCGCGATACAAGGGAGCTCCTACGAGCAGTACTTC	.	TRBV29-1	TRBJ2-7	.
CASKQVPSPDTQYF	TGCGCCAGCAAACAAGTCCCCTCCCCAGATACGCAGTATTTT	.	TRBV5-1	TRBJ2-3	.
CASSGVPGTRETQYF	TGTGCCAGCAGCGGGGTACCCGGGACTAGGGAGACCCAGTACTTC	once	TRBV7-3	TRBJ2-5	TRBD2
CATARGTGANVLTF	TGTGCCACCGCAAGAGGAACAGGGGCCAACGTCCTGACTTTC	.	TRBV19	TRBJ2-6	.
CASSPMGQEFNYGYTF	TGTGCCAGCTCACCAATGGGACAGGAATTTAACTATGGCTACACCTTC	.	TRBV18	TRBJ1-2	TRBD1
CASSYAGGPSTDTQYF	TGTGCCAGCAGTTACGCGGGGGGGCCTAGCACAGATACGCAGTATTTT	.	TRBV6-6	TRBJ2-3	TRBD2
CTSRLAARPDTQYF	TGCACCAGCCGCTTAGCGGCTCGTCCAGATACGCAGTATTTT	.	TRBV1	TRBJ2-3	.
CASSLGYRGQGYTF	TGTGCCAGCAGCTTAGGTTACAGGGGGCAAGGCTACACCTTC	once	TRBV7-2	TRBJ1-2	TRBD1
CAWSVLVNSYEQYF	TGTGCCTGGAGTGTACTGGTTAACTCCTACGAGCAGTACTTC	.	TRBV30	TRBJ2-7	.
CASSPTSGRVNEQFF	TGTGCCAGCAGTCCGACTAGCGGGAGGGTCAATGAGCAGTTCTTC	once	TRBV7-9	TRBJ2-1	TRBD2
CASSWGTGLGYEQYF	TGCGCCAGCAGCTGGGGGACAGGGCTAGGCTACGAGCAGTACTTC	.	TRBV5-1	TRBJ2-7	TRBD1
CASSPRTGGALTYNEQFF	TGTGCCAGCAGCCCTCGGACAGGGGGCGCATTGACCTACAATGAGCAGTTCTTC	.	TRBV7-9	TRBJ2-1	TRBD1
CASSQGQNQETQYF	TGCGCCAGCAGCCAGGGACAGAATCAAGAGACCCAGTACTTC	.	TRBV5-1	TRBJ2-5	TRBD1
CASSDYGKTDTQYF	TGTGCCAGCAGCGATTACGGGAAGACAGATACGCAGTATTTT	.	TRBV7-2	TRBJ2-3	.
CASRGATTGKSNQPQHF	TGTGCCAGTAGGGGGGCCACGACAGGGAAGAGCAATCAGCCCCAGCATTTT	.	TRBV19	TRBJ1-5	TRBD1
CASSPTGVGQPQHF	TGCGCCAGCAGTCCGACAGGGGTCGGTCAGCCCCAGCATTTT	few	TRBV10-2	TRBJ1-5	TRBD1
CASSAGQGEDEAFF	TGTGCCAGCAGCGCGGGACAGGGAGAAGATGAAGCTTTCTTT	.	TRBV5-5	TRBJ1-1	TRBD1
CASSSGTSVFF	TGTGCCAGCAGCTCGGGGACTAGCGTTTTCTTC	.	TRBV7-9	TRBJ2-1	TRBD2
CAWSVQVRGGGLWNTEAFF	TGTGCCTGGAGTGTACAGGTGAGGGGGGGCGGATTGTGGAACACTGAAGCTTTCTTT	few	TRBV30	TRBJ1-1	.
CASSAQGLTGTEAFF	TGCGCCAGCAGTGCACAGGGGCTAACGGGGACTGAAGCTTTCTTT	.	TRBV10-1	TRBJ1-1	TRBD1
CASSLTSGTAYEQYF	TGTGCCAGCAGCCTCACTTCCGGGACAGCCTACGAGCAGTACTTC	once	TRBV11-2	TRBJ2-7	TRBD1
CAGTERNEQFF	TGTGCCGGCACAGAGAGGAATGAGCAGTTCTTC	.	TRBV6-1	TRBJ2-1	.
CASSMGDRAVYEQYF	TGTGCCAGTAGTATGGGGGACAGGGCCGTTTACGAGCAGTACTTC	.	TRBV19	TRBJ2-7	TRBD1
CASSLGLAGGPNEQFF	TGTGCCAGCAGCTTAGGGCTAGCGGGGGGGCCGAATGAGCAGTTCTTC	.	TRBV7-8	TRBJ2-1	TRBD2
CAWSLPPGVSEAFF	TGTGCCTGGAGCCTACCGCCGGGGGTCTCTGAAGCTTTCTTT	few	TRBV30	TRBJ1-1	.